These 12 T cell receptor beta chains originate from one sample sequenced in a study of tumor-infiltrating lymphocytes in primary liver carcinoma. Co-extraction of both nucleic acids (RNA and DNA) used roughly 20-34 mg of unsorted bulk tissue. The input was 500 ng total RNA; TCR beta cDNA was made from it with a constant-region primer. Investigators got TCR beta libraries out of three nested multiplex PCR rounds, done with slightly modified ARM-PCR. Researchers ran the first two PCR rounds for ten to eleven cycles each with TRBV1-TRBV30 forward primers and a C-beta reverse primer. TCRdb redid the calling of the multiplex PCR reads with MiXCR, one entry per CDR3 protein. The sample holds tens of thousands of distinct CDR3 sequences, roughly 73% seen once. Sequenced: tumor-adjacent normal liver tissue. The source is a woman aged 25 to 39 with primary liver carcinoma and hepatitis B virus infection.

Regarding this clonotype: Germline and junction disagree at one end, which may indicate a read error. The rearrangement joins TRBV6-5 to TRBJ1-1; tentative D call: TRBD1 (5 bases). Germline loops: CDR1 MNHEY, CDR2 SVGAGI. The CDR3 loop spans 13 amino acids. For the CDR3, the DNA is TGTGACAGCATTTTGAGGGGAGGGACTGAAGCTATCTTT. Its translation is CDSILRGGTEAIF.

The chain carries TRBV4-1 and TRBJ2-5; D gene ambiguous. The CDR3 totals 13 residues. The V end lost 7 bases, the J end lost 4 bases, and 13 bases lay between the germline ends. In germline, CDR1 is MGHRA, CDR2 YSYEKL. The chain's CDR3 is CASKQAPLETQYF. DNA for the CDR3: TGCGCCAGCAAGCAAGCGCCTTTAGAGACCCAGTACTTC.

This clonotype was detected ten times or more. The rearrangement joins TRBV7-9 to TRBJ1-1, with D perhaps matching TRBD1 (5 bases). CDR3 length: 14 amino acids. Trimming left V 5 bases short and J 7 bases short, with 17 bases between. From germline, CDR1 is SEHNR and CDR2 FQNEAQ (reference sequence). The CDR3 loop is CASSAPQRGNEAFF. DNA for the CDR3: TGTGCCAGCAGCGCTCCCCAAAGGGGAAATGAAGCTTTCTTT.

On this clonotype itself: A read error may produce the germline difference seen at one junction end. The chain has TRBV7-8 and TRBJ1-6; D gene ambiguous. Germline CDR1 reads SGHVS; CDR2 reads FQNEAQ. The CDR3 loop spans 15 amino acids. In DNA, the CDR3 is TGTGCCTGCAGCTTAGGACCGGCCAACTTTGAGGCCCTCCACTTT. The encoded protein is CACSLGPANFEALHF.

This clonotype was seen ten or more times. The rearrangement joins TRBV6-1 to TRBJ1-5; no definite D call. Trimming took 5 bases from V and 1 from J, leaving 9 bases between them. The CDR3 loop spans 14 amino acids. The germline CDR1 and CDR2 sequences are MNHNS and SASEGT. Here the CDR3 reads CASSLVGSNQPQHF. The CDR3 region has the DNA TGTGCCAGCAGTTTGGTGGGGAGCAATCAGCCCCAGCATTTT.

As DNA, the CDR3 is TGTGCCAGCAGTTTTCCCAGAGTTAATATCGGGGAGCTGTTTTTT. It codes for CASSFPRVNIGELFF. J is TRBJ2-2 and V is TRBV28; D is uncertain. V was clipped by 3 bases and J by 7 bases, with 15 bases between them. The CDR3 is 15 amino acids. Germline V gives CDR1 MDHEN, CDR2 SYDVKM.

With regard to this clonotype: This is likely a read error, given that the CDR3 carries no conserved phenylalanine or tryptophan at its end. The chain combines TRBV28 with TRBJ2-7; tentative D call: TRBD1 (5 bases). The CDR3 has 14 residues. CDR1 MDHEN and CDR2 SYDVKM come from the germline V gene. The CDR3 region has the DNA TGTGCTAGCAGTTCGCCAAACGACAGATACGAGCAGTACCTC. Its protein is CASSSPNDRYEQYL.

As to this clonotype: A much bigger clone sits one base away, suggesting this may be a read error. The chain has TRBV11-2 and TRBJ2-1; 9 nucleotides line up with TRBD1. The CDR3 loop spans 14 amino acids. CDR1 is SGHAT, CDR2 FQNNGV, per germline. The CDR3 sequence is CASGLGQGGYEQFF. The CDR3 DNA follows: TGTGCCAGCGGCTTGGGACAGGGAGGGTATGAGCAGTTCTTC.

This clonotype has a single count. Given the absence of the conserved phenylalanine or tryptophan at the CDR3 end, a read error is likely. The chain has TRBV24-1 and TRBJ2-3, with 10 nucleotides matching TRBD2. The V segment lost 1 base and the J segment 6 bases; nucleotides outside the gene matches: 12. Germline values: CDR1 KGHDR, CDR2 SFDVKD. The CDR3 covers 18 residues. The CDR3 bases are TGTGCCACCAGTGATTTCGAGGCTGGTAGCGGGAGGTCGGATACGCAGTATCTT. Translating gives CATSDFEAGSGRSDTQYL.

The chain is built from TRBV2 and TRBJ2-5; D is ambiguous. This CDR3 comprises 14 residues. CDR1 and CDR2 (germline): SNHLY, FYNNEI. V was shortened by 0 bases and J by 3 bases, with 8 bases between the two germline ends. CDR3 sequence: CASSEAPYEETQYF. CDR3 DNA sequence: TGTGCCAGCAGTGAAGCGCCTTATGAAGAGACCCAGTACTTC.

There are a few counts of this clonotype. A much larger clone lies a single base off, so this may be a read error. The rearrangement links TRBV7-9 to TRBJ2-4, with 7 bases aligning to TRBD2. Germline V CDR1 and CDR2: SEHNR, FQNEAQ (reference sequence). With 0 bases clipped from V and 4 bases from J, the junction kept 9 bases outside the gene matches. CDR3 size: 17 residues. Written as DNA, the CDR3 is TGTGCCAGCAGCTTAGCGGGGAGCGGGGTGGCAAAAAACATTCAGTACTTC. This encodes CASSLAGSGVAKNIQYF.

A word on this clonotype: Since no conserved phenylalanine or tryptophan closes the CDR3, a read error is the likely cause. V gene TRBV5-4 combines with J gene TRBJ2-5; 7 bases are shared with TRBD1. The CDR3 is made up of 14 amino acids. V gave up 4 bases and J gave up 6 bases; unmatched junction bases: 9. The germline V gene encodes CDR1 SGHNT and CDR2 YYREEE (reference sequence). The CDR3 sequence is CASSIGGGRKTQYS. In DNA form, the CDR3 reads TGTGCCAGCAGCATAGGGGGCGGGCGAAAGACCCAGTACTCC.